This TCR beta chain was captured by sequencing in a study of blood T cell repertoires in COVID-19. Study information: Both acute and convalescent COVID-19 samples were obtained from the United States, Italy and Spain. PBMCs, B-cell-depleted T cells, or T cells provided the cDNA or gDNA that made up the material.

The sample holds a few counts of this clone. Source study methods: Estimation of nucleated cell counts relied on the amplification of reference gene primers. TCRdb's table, derived via immunoSEQ multiplex PCR, lists solely in-frame clones and lacks some. V, J and clone size are those of that table, while D and trimming were read from the DNA. The repertoire holds 150,000 to 200,000 clones, roughly 90% seen once, with over 15% in the top ten. Germline-derived CDR1 and CDR2 are KGHSH and LQKENI. The CDR3 length is 14 residues. Trimming left V 3 bases short and J 0 bases short, with 9 bases between. This receptor was taken from a man aged 55 to 70 with active or convalescent COVID-19. V and J are TRBV18 and TRBJ2-7; D perhaps matches TRBD1 (5 bases). Sequencing was performed on peripheral blood. CDR3: CASSPQTDSYEQYF. The CDR3 coding sequence is TGTGCCAGCTCACCTCAGACAGACTCCTACGAGCAGTACTTC.